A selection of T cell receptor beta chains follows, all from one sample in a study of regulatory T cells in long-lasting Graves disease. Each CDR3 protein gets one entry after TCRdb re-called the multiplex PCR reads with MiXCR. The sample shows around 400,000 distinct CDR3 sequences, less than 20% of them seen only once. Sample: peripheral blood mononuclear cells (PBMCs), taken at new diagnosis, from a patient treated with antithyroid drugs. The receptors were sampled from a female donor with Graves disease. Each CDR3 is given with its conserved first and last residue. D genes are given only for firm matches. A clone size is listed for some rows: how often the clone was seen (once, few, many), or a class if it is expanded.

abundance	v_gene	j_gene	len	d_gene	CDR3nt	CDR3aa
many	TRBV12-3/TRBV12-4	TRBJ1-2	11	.	TGTGCCAGCAGTGGAGCGTATGGCTACACCTTC	CASSGAYGYTF
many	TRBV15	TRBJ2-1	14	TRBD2	TGTGCCACCAGCTTTGGGACTAGCGGGAGGGGGCAGTTCTTC	CATSFGTSGRGQFF
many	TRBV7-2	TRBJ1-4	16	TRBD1	TGTGCCAGCAGCCCTGGGGACAGGGGCAGGGGTGAAAAACTGTTTTTT	CASSPGDRGRGEKLFF
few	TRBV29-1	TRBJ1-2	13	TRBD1	TGCAGCGTTGGGGACAGGGGGGACTATGGCTACACCTTC	CSVGDRGDYGYTF
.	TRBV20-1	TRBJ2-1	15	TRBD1	TGCAGTGCTAGAGATCCCCAAGGACAGGGCTATGAGCAGTTCTTC	CSARDPQGQGYEQFF
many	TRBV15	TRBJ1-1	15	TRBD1	TGTGCCACCAGCAGAGTGGGACAGTCGAACACTGAAGCTTTCTTT	CATSRVGQSNTEAFF
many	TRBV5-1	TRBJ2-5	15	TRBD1	TGCGCCAGCAGCTTCGGGACAGGGCGTGTGGAGACCCAGTACTTC	CASSFGTGRVETQYF
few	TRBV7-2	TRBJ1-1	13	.	TGTGCCAGCAGCTTCGGCGCTTGGACTGAAGCTTTCTTT	CASSFGAWTEAFF
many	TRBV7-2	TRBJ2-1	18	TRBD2	TGTGCCAGCAGCCCCCATTCCCTAGCGGGAGGGTCCAACAATGAGCAGTTCTTC	CASSPHSLAGGSNNEQFF
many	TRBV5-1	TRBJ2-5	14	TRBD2	TGCGCCAGCAGCTTGGACGGGGGGGGAGAGACCCAGTACTTC	CASSLDGGGETQYF
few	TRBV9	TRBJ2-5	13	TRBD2	TGTGCCAGCAGCGTGGCGGCTAGCGGACCCCAGTACTTC	CASSVAASGPQYF
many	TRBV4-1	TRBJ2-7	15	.	TGCGCCAGCAGCCAAGCGGGGGACACCACCTACGAGCAGTACTTC	CASSQAGDTTYEQYF
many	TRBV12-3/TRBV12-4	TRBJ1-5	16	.	TGTGCCAGCAGTTCCTTCGGACTGGGTAGCAATCAGCCCCAGCATTTT	CASSSFGLGSNQPQHF
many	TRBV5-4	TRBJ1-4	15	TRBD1	TGTGCCAGCAGCCAAACGACAGGGGGCATAGAAAAACTGTTTTTT	CASSQTTGGIEKLFF
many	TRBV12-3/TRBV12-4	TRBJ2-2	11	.	TGTGCCAGCATCCACAACGGGGAGCTGTTTTTT	CASIHNGELFF
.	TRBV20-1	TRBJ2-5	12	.	TGCGGAGGGCTAGTTGGCCAAGAGACCCAGTACTTC	CGGLVGQETQYF
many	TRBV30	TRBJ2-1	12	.	TGTGCCTGGATTAGGAGTTACAATGAGCAGTTCTTC	CAWIRSYNEQFF
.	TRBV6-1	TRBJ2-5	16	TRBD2	TGTGCCAGCAGTAACGGACATCTAGCGGCCCAAGAGACCCAGTACTTC	CASSNGHLAAQETQYF
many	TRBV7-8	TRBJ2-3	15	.	TGTGCCAGCAGCAATAGCGTTCCTAGCACAGATACGCAGTATTTT	CASSNSVPSTDTQYF
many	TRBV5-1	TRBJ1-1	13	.	TGTGCCAGCAGTTTCGGGTCGAACACTGAAGCTTTCTTT	CASSFGSNTEAFF
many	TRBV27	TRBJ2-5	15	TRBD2	TGTGCCAGCAGTTTTCTCCCGGCGGGGGTGGAGACCCAGTACTTC	CASSFLPAGVETQYF
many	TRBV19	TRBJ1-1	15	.	TGTGCCAGTCCGCGGCCGGGAAACATGGGAACTGAAGCTTTCTTT	CASPRPGNMGTEAFF
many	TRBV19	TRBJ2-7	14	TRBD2	TGTGCCAGTAGTGCCAGCGGGAGTTCCTACGAGCAGTACTTC	CASSASGSSYEQYF
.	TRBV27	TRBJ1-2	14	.	TGTGCCAGCAGTTCCAGGGGAGATGACTATGGCTACACCTTC	CASSSRGDDYGYTF
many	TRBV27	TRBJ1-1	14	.	TGTGCCAGCAGTTTAAACCAGGCGGGTACTGAAGCTTTCTTT	CASSLNQAGTEAFF
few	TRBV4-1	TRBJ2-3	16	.	TGCGCCAGCAGCACACAAGCGGAAATGCCCACAGATACGCAGTATTTT	CASSTQAEMPTDTQYF
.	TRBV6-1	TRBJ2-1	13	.	TGTGCCAGTCAGCCTGTGGGGTACAATGAGCAGTTCTTC	CASQPVGYNEQFF
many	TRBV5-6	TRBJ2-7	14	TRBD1	TGTGCCAGCAGCTTGGGGGACAGGGACGACGAGCAGTACTTC	CASSLGDRDDEQYF
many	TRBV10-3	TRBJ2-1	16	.	TGTGCCACCATAAACCCCCGGGACGGGGCAGCGGATGAGCAGTTCTTC	CATINPRDGAADEQFF
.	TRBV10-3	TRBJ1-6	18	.	TGTGCCATCAGTGACACAGGGCCGGGTTCGGGGGGTAATTCACCCCTCCACTTT	CAISDTGPGSGGNSPLHF
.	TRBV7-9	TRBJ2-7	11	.	TGTGCCAGCAGCTTAAAAGTCGAGCAGTACTTC	CASSLKVEQYF
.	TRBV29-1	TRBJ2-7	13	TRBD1	TGCAGCGCCATCCGGGACAGGGGAAGCGAGCAGTACTTC	CSAIRDRGSEQYF
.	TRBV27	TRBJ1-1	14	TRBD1	TGTGCCAGCAGCCGAGGGACAGGGGTCACTGAAGCTTTCTTT	CASSRGTGVTEAFF
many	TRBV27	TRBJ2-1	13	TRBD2	TGTGCCACCATGAGGCTAGCGGAAAATGAGCAGTTCTTC	CATMRLAENEQFF
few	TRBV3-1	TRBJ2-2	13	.	TGTGCCAGCAGCCGAGAAACAGGGGGGGAGCTGTTTTTT	CASSRETGGELFF
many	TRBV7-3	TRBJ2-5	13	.	TGTGCCAGCAGCCAAGGGCTAGAGGAGACCCAGTACTTC	CASSQGLEETQYF
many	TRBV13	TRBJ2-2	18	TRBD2	TGTGCCAGCAGCTCAACGGGACAGCTAGCGGGGCTCGAGGGGGAGCTGTTTTTT	CASSSTGQLAGLEGELFF
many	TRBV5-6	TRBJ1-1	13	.	TGTGCCAGCAGCTTGAGTACGGTCCGAGAAGCTTTCTTT	CASSLSTVREAFF
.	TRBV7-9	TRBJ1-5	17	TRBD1	TGTGCCAGCAGCCCGGGGGGACAGGGGGGCTACAATCAGCCCCAGCATTTT	CASSPGGQGGYNQPQHF
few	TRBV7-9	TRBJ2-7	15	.	TGTGCCAGCAGCTTAGCGCGGGGTGTCTCCTACGAGCAGTACTTC	CASSLARGVSYEQYF
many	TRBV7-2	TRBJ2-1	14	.	TGTGCCAGCAGCTTAGTACTTACGGCGGGGGAGCAGTTCTTC	CASSLVLTAGEQFF